This T cell receptor (beta chain) was documented in a study of tumor-infiltrating lymphocytes in primary liver carcinoma. Points from the study as a whole: Compared with tumor region pairs, tumor-adjacent and tumor-blood pairs overlapped less. When set against blood, tumors had a significantly higher top-250-clone fraction (p = 0.039).

The CDR3 has 12 residues. The germline V gene has CDR1 SEHNR and CDR2 FQNEAQ (reference sequence). V lost 5 bases to trimming and J lost 3 bases, with 4 bases between them. The tissue used was unsorted bulk material of about 19-33 mg. RNA and DNA were co-extracted from it with the AllPrep DNA/RNA mini kit. Surgical resection was used to treat these primary liver carcinoma patients. At sampling, these chronic HBV carriers had received no treatment. cDNA specific to TCR beta was made from 450 to 500 ng of total RNA, with a constant-region primer employed for priming. Slightly modified ARM-PCR served as the procedure for the TCR beta libraries. These libraries came from three rounds of nested multiplex PCR. It was with TRBV1-TRBV30 forward primers and a C-beta reverse primer that the first two PCR rounds were run, at roughly 10 cycles each. TCRdb called the multiplex PCR reads again in MiXCR, with one record for every CDR3 protein. This table holds fewer than 50,000 distinct CDR3 sequences, 60% to 80% found once.

This clonotype was recorded many times. The antigen remains undetermined. This sequence joins TRBV7-9 and TRBJ2-2; D is ambiguous. The specimen was tumor-adjacent normal liver tissue. The clonotype was recovered from a woman aged 25 to 39 with primary liver carcinoma and hepatitis B virus infection. CDR3 amino acids: CASSQDTGELFF. Here the CDR3 DNA reads TGTGCCAGCAGCCAAGACACCGGGGAGCTGTTTTTT.